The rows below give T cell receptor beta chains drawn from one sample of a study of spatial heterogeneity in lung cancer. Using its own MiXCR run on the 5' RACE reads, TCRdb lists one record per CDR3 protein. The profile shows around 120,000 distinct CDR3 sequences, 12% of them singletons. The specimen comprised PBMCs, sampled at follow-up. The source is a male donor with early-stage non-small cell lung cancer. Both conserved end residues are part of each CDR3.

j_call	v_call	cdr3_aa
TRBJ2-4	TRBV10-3	CAISESPSAGHIQYF
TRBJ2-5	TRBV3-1	CASSGPSLGETQYF
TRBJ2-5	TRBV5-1	CASSPQGGRETQYF
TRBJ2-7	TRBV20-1	CSASPSGGPYEQYF
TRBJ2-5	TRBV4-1	CASSQELVVETQYF
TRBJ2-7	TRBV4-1	CASSQERGTEIHEQYF
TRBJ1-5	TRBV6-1	CASSESGTSPQPQHF
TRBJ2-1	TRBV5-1	CASSLALSSYNEQFF
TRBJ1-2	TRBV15	CATSMPQQGLDSGYTF
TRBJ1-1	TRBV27	CASSFISGTEAFF
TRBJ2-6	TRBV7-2	CASSRSGANVLTF
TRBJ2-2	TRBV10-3	CAISALGASTGELFF
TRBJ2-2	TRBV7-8	CASSLARGLNTGELFF
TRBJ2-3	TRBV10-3	CAIRSSGGATDTQYF
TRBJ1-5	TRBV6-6	CASSGVTDQPQHF
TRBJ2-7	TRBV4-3	CASSQEVAIATYEQYF
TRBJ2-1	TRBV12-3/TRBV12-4	CASSGRRLGGEQFF
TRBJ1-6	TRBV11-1	CASSNRVANSPLHF
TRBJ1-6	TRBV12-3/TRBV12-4	CASKSGTGNSPLHF
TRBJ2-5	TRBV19	CASSNQGKETQYF
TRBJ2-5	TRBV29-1	CSVEVPSGVQETQYF
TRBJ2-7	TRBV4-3	CASSHATGTVGPGGYEQYF
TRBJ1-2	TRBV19	CASSIGEGARTF
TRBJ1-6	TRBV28	CASSLQGAINSPLHF
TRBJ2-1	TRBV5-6	CASSFETGHNEQFF
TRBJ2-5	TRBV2	CASSVGQGGGETQYF
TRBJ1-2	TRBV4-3	CASSQGYINYGYTF
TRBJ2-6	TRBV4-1	CASSQDRGAGANVLTF
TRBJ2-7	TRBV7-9	CASSPLRGRGRHEQYF
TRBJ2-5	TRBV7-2	CASSSSGPQETQYF
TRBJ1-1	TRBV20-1	CSAPRGQWNTEAFF
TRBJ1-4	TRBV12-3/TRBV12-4	CASTIRQGGNEKLFF
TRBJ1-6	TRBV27	CASSPDSGRDSPLHF
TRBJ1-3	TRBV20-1	CSARDRGAGNTIYF
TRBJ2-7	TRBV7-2	CASSSHSEQYF
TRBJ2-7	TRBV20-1	CSARGQVGSYEQYF
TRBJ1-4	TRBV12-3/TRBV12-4	CASSLSGGKLFF
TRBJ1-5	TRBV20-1	CSAYKDTPTYPQHF
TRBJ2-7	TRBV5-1	CASGTPSSGGASQYEQYF
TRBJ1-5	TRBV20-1	CSAGDGGQPQHF
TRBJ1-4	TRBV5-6	CASSRPGQANEKLFF
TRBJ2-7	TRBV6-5	CASSYSRGATYEQYF
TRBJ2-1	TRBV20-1	CSATPASGGRYNEQFF
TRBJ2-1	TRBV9	CASSATMQGEQFF
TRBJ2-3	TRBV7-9	CASMVVQDTQYF